Presented here are 10 T cell receptor beta chains from one specimen sequenced in a study of cytomegalovirus exposure and HLA in healthy donors. Vbeta (60) and Jbeta (13) primers were used in the PCR. Generated by immunoSEQ multiplex PCR, the TCRdb table keeps only in-frame clones and is missing some. The sample gives approximately 140,000 clones, just under 75% of which show up once; under 2% is in the top ten. The sample consisted of PBMCs. The receptor set was obtained from a woman between 18 and 30 years old in good health and CMV-seronegative.

This chain uses TRBV6-5 with TRBJ2-7, with 8 bases aligning to TRBD1. This CDR3 contains 15 residues. Germline V gives CDR1 MNHEY, CDR2 SVGAGI. The junction had 5 bases not matched to a gene; V was cut back by 2 bases and J by 2 bases. DNA for the CDR3: TGTGCCAGCAGTTACGACAGGGGAACGACCTACGAGCAGTACGTC. Amino acid sequence: CASSYDRGTTYEQYV.

V is TRBV5-1 and J is TRBJ1-1; D gene ambiguous. The CDR3 runs 15 residues. Germline V gene lookup returns CDR1 SGHRS and CDR2 YFSETQ. V was trimmed by 1 base and J by 5 bases, leaving 15 bases between them. The CDR3: CASSLSAGGSTEAFF. The CDR3, as DNA: TGCGCCAGCAGCTTGTCGGCGGGCGGGAGTACTGAAGCTTTCTTT.

Of note for this clone: The germline gene is not matched at one end of the junction; a read error may be the cause. The sample carries other DNA sequences with the same CDR3. This chain links TRBV6-1 with TRBJ1-1; TRBD1 is a possible D gene (5 bases). CDR3 length: 15 amino acids. The V gene's germline CDR1 is MNHNS and CDR2 SASEGT. CDR3 coding DNA: TGTGCCAGCAGTATCGCTCAGGGATGGGCCACTGAAGCCTTCTTT. Protein: CASSIAQGWATEAFF.

This chain joins TRBV7-9 and TRBJ2-2; D is unresolved. CDR1 SEHNR and CDR2 FQNEAQ come from the germline V gene (reference sequence). The CDR3 sequence is 14 residues long. The V end lost 2 bases, the J end lost 3 bases, and 7 bases lay between the germline ends. CDR3 sequence: CASSLHSDTGELFF. CDR3 nucleotides: TGTGCCAGCAGCTTACACTCCGACACCGGGGAGCTGTTTTTT.

The chain joins TRBV28 to TRBJ2-5, with D possibly TRBD2 on 6 matching bases. The CDR3 is 13 amino acids. The ends were cut back, 6 bases at V and 5 bases at J, with 13 bases in the middle. Germline loops: CDR1 MDHEN, CDR2 SYDVKM. As DNA, the CDR3 is TGTGCCAGCAGCCCGGGTGGGGGGGAGACCCAGTACTTC. This translates into CASSPGGGETQYF.

The chain links TRBV5-5 to TRBJ1-2, with 8 nucleotides matching TRBD1. CDR3 length: 13 residues. From germline, CDR1 is SGHKS and CDR2 YYEKEE (reference sequence). Unmatched junction bases numbered 3, after V lost 4 bases and J lost 4 bases. For the CDR3, the DNA is TGTGCCAGCAGCACTACAGGGGGCTATGGCTACACCTTC. Translated: CASSTTGGYGYTF.

On this clone itself: Compared with germline, one end of the junction differs, possibly owing to a read error. The rearrangement joins TRBV27 to TRBJ2-3, with 8 bases fitting TRBD1. The CDR3 has 13 amino acids. Germline CDR1 and CDR2: MNHEY and SMNVEV (reference sequence). This CDR3 reads CASRLTGGRVLMF. In DNA form, the CDR3 reads TGTGCCAGCAGATTAACAGGGGGGCGCGTCCTTATGTTT.

V usage is TRBV11-2 and J usage is TRBJ1-6, with a possible D match to TRBD1 (6 bases). The CDR3 runs to 13 residues. Germline values: CDR1 SGHAT, CDR2 FQNNGV. Trimming took off 6 bases at V and 10 bases at J, with 13 bases between the two ends. CDR3 sequence: CASREQGLSPLHF. As DNA, the CDR3 is TGTGCCAGCAGGGAACAGGGACTATCACCCCTCCACTTT.

The chain joins TRBV5-8 to TRBJ1-6; D gene ambiguous. The CDR3 is made up of 14 amino acids. The V end lost 1 base, the J end lost 9 bases, and 11 bases lay between the germline ends. Germline lookup yields CDR1 SGHTS and CDR2 YDEGEE. The CDR3 DNA reads TGTGCCAGCAGCTTGTTGTCTCCGAGTTCACCCCTCCACTTT. This sequence encodes CASSLLSPSSPLHF.

The genes are TRBV5-1 and TRBJ2-5; D gene unclear. The CDR3 contains 15 residues. CDR1 is SGHRS, CDR2 YFSETQ, per germline. The V gene lost 0 bases and the J gene lost 5 bases, with 14 bases spanning the gap. This chain's CDR3 is CASSLDFGFGETQYF. CDR3 nucleotides: TGCGCCAGCAGCTTGGATTTCGGGTTCGGGGAGACCCAGTACTTC. The full variable domain, its missing parts supplied by reference TRBV5-1 and TRBJ2-5, is KAGVTQTPRYLIKTRGQQVTLSCSPISGHRSVSWYQQTPGQGLQFLFEYFSETQRNKGNFPGRFSGRQFSNSRSEMNVSTLELGDSALYLCASSLDFGFGETQYFGPGTRLLVL.